This T cell receptor (beta chain) was sequenced in a study of T cells in localized non-small cell lung cancer. Only in-frame clones appear in the TCRdb table, and some are missing; sequencing was by immunoSEQ multiplex PCR. The table lists tens of thousands of clones, about nine tenths of them singletons, with about 18% in the top ten. Germline-derived CDR1 and CDR2 are SEHNR and FQNEAQ (reference sequence). V was clipped by 2 bases and J by 8 bases, with 13 bases between them. The CDR3 runs 14 residues. The chain links TRBV7-9 to TRBJ2-1; D is unclear. The clonotype originates from a male donor aged 60 or over with stage III squamous cell lung carcinoma. Sequenced material: peripheral blood, taken before any cancer treatment. CDR3 loop: CASSLFAQVDEQFF. DNA of the CDR3: TGTGCCAGCAGCTTATTCGCCCAGGTAGATGAGCAGTTCTTC.